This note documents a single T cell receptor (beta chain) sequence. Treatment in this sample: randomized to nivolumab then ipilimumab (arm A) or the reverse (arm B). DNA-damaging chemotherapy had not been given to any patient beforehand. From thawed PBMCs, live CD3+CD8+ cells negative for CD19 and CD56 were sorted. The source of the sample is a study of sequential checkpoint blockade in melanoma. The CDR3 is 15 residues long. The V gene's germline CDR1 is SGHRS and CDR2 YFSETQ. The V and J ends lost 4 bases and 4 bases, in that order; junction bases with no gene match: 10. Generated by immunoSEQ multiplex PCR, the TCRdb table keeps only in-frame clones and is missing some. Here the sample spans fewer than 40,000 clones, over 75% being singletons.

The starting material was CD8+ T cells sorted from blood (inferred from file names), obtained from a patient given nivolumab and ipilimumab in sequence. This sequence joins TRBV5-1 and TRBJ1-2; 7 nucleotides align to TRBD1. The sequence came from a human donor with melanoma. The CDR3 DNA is TGCGCCAGCAGCCGGGGGACAGACAATGGCTATGGCTACACCTTC. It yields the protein CASSRGTDNGYGYTF.